The 14 T cell receptor beta chains listed next were all sequenced from one sample in a study of blood T cell repertoires in COVID-19. Some clones are missing from TCRdb's copy, which holds only in-frame ones; the method was immunoSEQ multiplex PCR. The repertoire holds roughly 330,000 clones, more than 75% seen once, with under 11% in the top ten. The sequencing input was PBMCs or T cells enriched from blood (not recorded which). The receptors stem from a woman aged 18 to 35 who had recovered from COVID-19.

This clone appeared a single time. J is TRBJ2-5 and V is TRBV3-1 (or the pseudogene TRBV3-2); D not certain. CDR1 LGHDT and CDR2 YNNKEL come from the germline V gene (reference sequence). The V gene lost 0 bases and the J gene lost 5 bases, with 7 bases spanning the gap. This CDR3 is 13 amino acids long. In nucleotides, the CDR3 is TGTGCCAGCAGCCAAGATCTCTATGAGACCCAGTACTTC. It is translated as CASSQDLYETQYF.

This clone was counted a single time. The chain couples TRBV15 to TRBJ2-1; 9 nucleotides match TRBD1. CDR3 size: 14 residues. V gave up 3 bases and J gave up 8 bases; unmatched junction bases: 5. Germline V CDR1 and CDR2: LNHNV, YYDKDF (reference sequence). CDR3 sequence (DNA): TGTGCCACCAGCAGTTTAGGGACAGGGCATGAGCAGTTCTTC. Translated: CATSSLGTGHEQFF.

The chain has TRBV3-1 (or the pseudogene TRBV3-2) and TRBJ2-5; D ambiguous. From germline, CDR1 is LGHDT and CDR2 YNNKEL (reference sequence). The CDR3 loop spans 16 amino acids. V dropped 1 base and J dropped 0 bases, with 12 bases sitting between them. The DNA of the CDR3 is TGTGCCAGCAGCCAAGGCCTAGTCTCCGACCAAGAGACCCAGTACTTC. Protein product: CASSQGLVSDQETQYF.

This clone has more than one count but fewer than ten. The identical CDR3 is also encoded by other nucleotide sequences in the sample. The J gene is TRBJ1-1, the V gene TRBV9; 10 bases map to TRBD1. Germline V gene lookup returns CDR1 SGDLS and CDR2 YYNGEE. The CDR3 spans 13 residues. V dropped 4 bases and J dropped 8; count of bases not matched to a gene: 5. The CDR3 region is CASSSGQGIEAFF. In DNA form, the CDR3 reads TGTGCCAGCAGCTCGGGACAGGGGATCGAAGCTTTCTTT.

This clone was picked up one time. This chain uses TRBV19 with TRBJ2-2; 7 nucleotides match TRBD2. Unmatched junction bases numbered 13, after V lost 5 bases and J lost 7 bases. Germline-derived CDR1 and CDR2 are LNHDA and SQIVND (reference sequence). The CDR3 contains 16 residues. The CDR3 region is CASSFRDGLDNGELFF. CDR3 nucleotides: TGTGCCAGTAGTTTCCGAGACGGACTAGATAACGGGGAGCTGTTTTTT.

The J gene is TRBJ1-6, the V gene TRBV30; D ambiguous. CDR1 and CDR2 from the germline V gene are GTSNPN and SVGIG (reference sequence). CDR3 size: 16 residues. With 3 bases removed from V and 7 bases from J, the gap between germline ends came to 19 bases. CDR3 bases: TGTGCCTGGAGAGGTGGTGGGTTGCGGAAGAATTCACCCCTCCACTTT. Translation: CAWRGGGLRKNSPLHF. The full variable domain, its missing parts supplied by reference TRBV30 and TRBJ1-6, is SQTIHQWPATLVQPVGSPLSLECTVEGTSNPNLYWYRQAAGRGLQLLFYSVGIGQISSEVPQNLSASRPQDRQFILSSKKLLLSDSGFYLCAWRGGGLRKNSPLHFGNGTRLTVT.

The CDR3 DNA reads as TGCGCCAGCAGCTTGGGACTAGGCTCCTACGAGCAGTACTTC. Translated: CASSLGLGSYEQYF. The chain recombines TRBV5-1 with TRBJ2-7; possible D gene TRBD2, 6 bases. Germline V lookup: CDR1 SGHRS, CDR2 YFSETQ. V dropped 0 bases and J dropped 0 bases, with 7 bases sitting between them. The CDR3 is 14 amino acids.

In this sample, this clone turned up many times. The chain is built from TRBV19 and TRBJ2-7; D gene unclear. This CDR3 contains 15 residues. Trimming removed 0 bases at V and 1 base at J, with 10 bases between. Germline values: CDR1 LNHDA, CDR2 SQIVND (reference sequence). The CDR3 loop is CASSIDHDKSYEQYF. DNA for the CDR3: TGTGCCAGTAGTATAGATCACGACAAGTCCTACGAGCAGTACTTC.

The rearrangement joins TRBV29-1 to TRBJ2-6; 7 bases agree with TRBD1. The CDR3 covers 15 residues. Germline CDR1 is SQVTM and CDR2 is ANQGSEA. The ends lost 5 bases at V and 1 base at J; junction bases unmatched: 5. The CDR3 protein is CSVKGAYSGANVLTF. CDR3 nucleotides: TGCAGCGTTAAGGGGGCCTATTCTGGGGCCAACGTCCTGACTTTC. Full variable domain (remainder filled in from reference TRBV29-1 and TRBJ2-6): SAVISQKPSRDICQRGTSLTIQCQVDSQVTMMFWYRQQPGQSLTLIATANQGSEATYESGFVIDKFPISRPNLTFSTLTVSNMSPEDSSIYLCSVKGAYSGANVLTFGAGSRLTVL.

The V and J genes are TRBV25-1 and TRBJ1-4; D unclear. The CDR3 contains 16 residues. The germline V and J ends were trimmed by 5 bases and 8 bases, with 21 bases remaining between them. Germline CDR1 is MGHDK and CDR2 is SYGVNS. This CDR3 is CASSPNRPLGAEKLFF. The CDR3 DNA sequence: TGTGCCAGCAGTCCTAACCGCCCTTTGGGCGCGGAAAAACTGTTTTTT.

V usage is TRBV30 and J usage is TRBJ1-5, with TRBD1 matching 11 bases. This CDR3 is 15 amino acids long. Germline assignment: CDR1 GTSNPN and CDR2 SVGIG (reference sequence). V lost 2 bases, J lost 6 bases, and 6 bases stayed unmatched. The CDR3 loop is CAWSHGQGAGQPQHF. As DNA, the CDR3 is TGTGCCTGGAGTCACGGACAGGGGGCAGGTCAGCCCCAGCATTTT.

V and J are TRBV7-9 and TRBJ1-1; tentatively, D is TRBD1 (6 bases). V shed 5 bases and J shed 8 bases, with 12 bases lying between them. Germline loops: CDR1 SEHNR, CDR2 FQNEAQ (reference sequence). This CDR3 contains 12 residues. Here the CDR3 reads CASSRLGTEAFF. CDR3 coding DNA: TGTGCCAGCAGCCGCCTCGGGACAGAAGCTTTCTTT.

V and J are TRBV9 and TRBJ1-6, with a tentative D call TRBD1 (6 bases). V dropped 1 base and J dropped 6 bases, with 8 bases sitting between them. CDR1 and CDR2 (germline): SGDLS, YYNGEE. This CDR3 spans 14 amino acids. The CDR3 protein is CASSVRGSNSPLHF. In DNA form, the CDR3 reads TGTGCCAGCAGCGTAAGGGGGAGTAATTCACCCCTCCACTTT.

The chain uses TRBV27 and TRBJ2-2; 11 positions match TRBD1. V lost 4 bases, J lost 6 bases, and 13 bases stayed unmatched. This CDR3 contains 18 residues. Germline CDR1 reads MNHEY; CDR2 reads SMNVEV (reference sequence). For the CDR3, the DNA is TGTGCCAGCAGTTCCCCCCTTCCGGGACAGGGGGTCGCCGGGGAGCTGTTTTTT. Amino acid sequence: CASSSPLPGQGVAGELFF.